Sequencing of this T cell receptor beta chain was carried out in a study of cytomegalovirus exposure and HLA in healthy donors. Losses at the gene ends were 4 bases for V and 3 bases for J; bases not matched to a gene: 2. Germline lookup yields CDR1 MNHEY and CDR2 SVGAGI. This CDR3 comprises 15 residues. Primers included in the PCR were 60 Vbeta and 13 Jbeta primers. Sequencing used immunoSEQ multiplex PCR; TCRdb keeps in-frame clones, though not all of them. The table records some 82,000 clones, less than 85% of them present only once. The sequenced material came from PBMCs. The gene calls are TRBV6-5 and TRBJ2-1; 11 nucleotides line up with TRBD2. The clonotype was recovered from a woman aged 45-65 years in good health and CMV-seronegative. As DNA, the CDR3 is TGTGCCAGCAGTTCCGGGACTAGCGGCTACAATGAGCAGTTCTTC. It encodes CASSSGTSGYNEQFF.